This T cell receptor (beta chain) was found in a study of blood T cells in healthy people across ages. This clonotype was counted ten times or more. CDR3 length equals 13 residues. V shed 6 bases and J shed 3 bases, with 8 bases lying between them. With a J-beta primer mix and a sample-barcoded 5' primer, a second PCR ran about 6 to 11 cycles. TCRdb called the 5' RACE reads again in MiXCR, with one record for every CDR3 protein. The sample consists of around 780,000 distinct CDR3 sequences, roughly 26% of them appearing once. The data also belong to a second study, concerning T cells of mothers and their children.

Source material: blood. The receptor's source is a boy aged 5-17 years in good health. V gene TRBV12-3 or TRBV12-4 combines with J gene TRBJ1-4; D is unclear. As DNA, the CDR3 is TGTGCCAGCAGCGGGAATTCTAATGAAAAACTGTTTTTT. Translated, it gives CASSGNSNEKLFF.